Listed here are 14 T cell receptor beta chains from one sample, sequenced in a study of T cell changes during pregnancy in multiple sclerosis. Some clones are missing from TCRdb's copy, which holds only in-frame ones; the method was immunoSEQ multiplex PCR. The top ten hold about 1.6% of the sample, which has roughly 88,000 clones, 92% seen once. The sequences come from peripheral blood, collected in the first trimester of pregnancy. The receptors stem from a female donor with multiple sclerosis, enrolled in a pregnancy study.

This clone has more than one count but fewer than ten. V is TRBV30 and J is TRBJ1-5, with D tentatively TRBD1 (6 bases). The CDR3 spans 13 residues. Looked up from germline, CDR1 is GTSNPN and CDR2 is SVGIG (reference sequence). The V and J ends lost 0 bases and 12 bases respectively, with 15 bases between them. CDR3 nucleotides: TGTGCCTGGAGTGTAGGTTGGTTACAGGGCCAGCATTTT. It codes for CAWSVGWLQGQHF.

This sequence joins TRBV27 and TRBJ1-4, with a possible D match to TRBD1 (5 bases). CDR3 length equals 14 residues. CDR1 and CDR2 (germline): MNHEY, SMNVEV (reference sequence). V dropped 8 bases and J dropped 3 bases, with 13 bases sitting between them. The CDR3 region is CASGEGRANEKLFF. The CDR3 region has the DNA TGTGCCAGCGGGGAGGGACGAGCTAATGAAAAACTGTTTTTT. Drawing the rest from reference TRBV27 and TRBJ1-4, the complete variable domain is EAQVTQNPRYLITVTGKKLTVTCSQNMNHEYMSWYRQDPGLGLRQIYYSMNVEVTDKGDVPEGYKVSRKEKRNFPLILESPSPNQTSLYFCASGEGRANEKLFFGSGTQLSVL.

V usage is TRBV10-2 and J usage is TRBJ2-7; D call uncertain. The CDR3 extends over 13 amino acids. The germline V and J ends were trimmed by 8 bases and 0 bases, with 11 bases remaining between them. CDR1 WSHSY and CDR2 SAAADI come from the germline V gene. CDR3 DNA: TGCGCCAGCGCTCCATTGAGCTCCTACGAGCAGTACTTC. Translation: CASAPLSSYEQYF.

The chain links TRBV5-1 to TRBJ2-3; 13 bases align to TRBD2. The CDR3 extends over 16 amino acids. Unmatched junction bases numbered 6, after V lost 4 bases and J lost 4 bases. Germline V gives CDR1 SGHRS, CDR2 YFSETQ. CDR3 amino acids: CASSLGLAGVADTQYF. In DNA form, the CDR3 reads TGCGCCAGCAGCCTAGGACTAGCGGGAGTGGCAGATACGCAGTATTTT.

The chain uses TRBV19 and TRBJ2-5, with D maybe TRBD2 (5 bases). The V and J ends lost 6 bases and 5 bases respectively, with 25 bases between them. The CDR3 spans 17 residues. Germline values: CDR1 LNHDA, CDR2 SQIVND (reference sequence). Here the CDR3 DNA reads TGTGCCAGTAGCCCCTCGAGGGCCCTAGGTTGGTGGGAGACCCAGTACTTC. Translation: CASSPSRALGWWETQYF.

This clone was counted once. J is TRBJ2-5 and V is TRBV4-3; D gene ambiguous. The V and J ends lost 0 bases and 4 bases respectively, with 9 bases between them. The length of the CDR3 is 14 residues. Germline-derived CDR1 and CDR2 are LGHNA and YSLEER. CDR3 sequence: CASSQDLRGETQYF. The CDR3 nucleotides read TGCGCCAGCAGCCAAGATCTTAGAGGAGAGACCCAGTACTTC.

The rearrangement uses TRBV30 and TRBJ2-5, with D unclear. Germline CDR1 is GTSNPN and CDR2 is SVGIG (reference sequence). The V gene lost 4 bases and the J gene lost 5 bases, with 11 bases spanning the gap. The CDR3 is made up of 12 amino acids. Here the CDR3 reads CAWNLVSETQYF. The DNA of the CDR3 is TGTGCCTGGAATTTAGTTTCGGAGACCCAGTACTTC.

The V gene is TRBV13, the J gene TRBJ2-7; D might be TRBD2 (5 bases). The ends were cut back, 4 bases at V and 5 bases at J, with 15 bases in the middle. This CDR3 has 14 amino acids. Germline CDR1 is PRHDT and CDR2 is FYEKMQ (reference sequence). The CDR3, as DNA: TGTGCCAGCAGCTCCGCCGGTCGGGGAAACGAGCAGTACTTC. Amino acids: CASSSAGRGNEQYF.

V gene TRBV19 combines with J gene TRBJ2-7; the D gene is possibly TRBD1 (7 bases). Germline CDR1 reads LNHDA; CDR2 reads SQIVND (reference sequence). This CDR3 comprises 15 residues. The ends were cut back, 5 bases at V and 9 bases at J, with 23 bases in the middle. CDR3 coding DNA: TGTGCCAGTAGTGCGGGAACAGGGGCCGAGGGGCGGCAGTACTTC. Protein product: CASSAGTGAEGRQYF.

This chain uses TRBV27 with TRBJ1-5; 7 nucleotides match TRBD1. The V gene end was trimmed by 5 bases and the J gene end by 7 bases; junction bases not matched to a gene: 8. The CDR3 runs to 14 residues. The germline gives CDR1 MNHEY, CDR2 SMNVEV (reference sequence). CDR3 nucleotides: TGTGCCAGCAGTCAGCGACAGGGTCGCCAGCCCCAGCATTTT. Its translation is CASSQRQGRQPQHF.

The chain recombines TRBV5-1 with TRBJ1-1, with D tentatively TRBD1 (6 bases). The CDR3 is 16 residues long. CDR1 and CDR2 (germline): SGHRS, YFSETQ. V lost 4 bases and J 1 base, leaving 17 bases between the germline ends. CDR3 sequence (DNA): TGCGCCAGCAGCCCCGGGCAGGGGCGAAGGAACACTGAAGCTTTCTTT. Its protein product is CASSPGQGRRNTEAFF.

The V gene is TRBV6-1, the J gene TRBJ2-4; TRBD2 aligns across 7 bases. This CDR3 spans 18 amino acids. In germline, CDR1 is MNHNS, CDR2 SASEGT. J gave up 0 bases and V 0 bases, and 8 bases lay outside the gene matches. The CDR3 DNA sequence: TGTGCCAGCAGTGAAGCGAGAGGGAGGGCGCTAGCCAAAAACATTCAGTACTTC. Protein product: CASSEARGRALAKNIQYF.

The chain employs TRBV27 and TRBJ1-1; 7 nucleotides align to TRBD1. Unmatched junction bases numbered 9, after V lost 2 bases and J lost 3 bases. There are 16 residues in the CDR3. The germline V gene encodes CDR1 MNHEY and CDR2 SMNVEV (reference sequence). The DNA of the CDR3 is TGTGCCAGCAGTTTAACAAGGGGGCGTAGGGACACTGAAGCTTTCTTT. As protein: CASSLTRGRRDTEAFF.

The CDR3 sequence is CASTLFRGQNYGYTF. The DNA for the CDR3 is TGTGCCAGCACCCTATTCAGGGGGCAAAACTATGGCTACACCTTC. The gene calls are TRBV27 and TRBJ1-2; 8 bases align to TRBD1. CDR1 is MNHEY, CDR2 SMNVEV, per germline (reference sequence). The length of the CDR3 is 15 residues. J gave up 2 bases and V 7 bases, and 9 bases lay outside the gene matches.